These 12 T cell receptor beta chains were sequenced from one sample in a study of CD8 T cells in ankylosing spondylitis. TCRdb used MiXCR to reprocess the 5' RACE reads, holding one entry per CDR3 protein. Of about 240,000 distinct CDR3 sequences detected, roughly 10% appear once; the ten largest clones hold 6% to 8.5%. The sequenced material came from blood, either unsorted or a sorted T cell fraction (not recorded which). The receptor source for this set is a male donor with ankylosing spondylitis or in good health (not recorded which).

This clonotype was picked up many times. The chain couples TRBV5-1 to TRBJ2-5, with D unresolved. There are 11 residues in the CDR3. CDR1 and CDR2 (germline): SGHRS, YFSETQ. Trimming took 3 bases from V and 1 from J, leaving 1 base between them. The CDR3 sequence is CASSSQETQYF. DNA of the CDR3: TGCGCCAGCAGCTCCCAAGAGACCCAGTACTTC.

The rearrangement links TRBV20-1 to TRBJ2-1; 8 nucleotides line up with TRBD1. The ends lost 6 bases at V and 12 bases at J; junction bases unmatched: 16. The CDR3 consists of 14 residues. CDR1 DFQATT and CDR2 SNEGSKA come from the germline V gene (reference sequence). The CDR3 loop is CSAGDRGIFNVQFF. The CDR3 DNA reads TGCAGTGCGGGTGACAGGGGAATCTTTAACGTGCAGTTCTTC.

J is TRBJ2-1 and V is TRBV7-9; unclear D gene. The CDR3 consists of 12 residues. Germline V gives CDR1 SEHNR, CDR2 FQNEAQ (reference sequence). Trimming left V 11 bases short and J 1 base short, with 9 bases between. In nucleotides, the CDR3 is TGTGCCGGATGGGCTTCCTACAATGAGCAGTTCTTC. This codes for CAGWASYNEQFF. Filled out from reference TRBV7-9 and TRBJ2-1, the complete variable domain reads DTGVSQNPRHKITKRGQNVTFRCDPISEHNRLYWYRQTLGQGPEFLTYFQNEAQLEKSRLLSDRFSAERPKGSFSTLEIQRTEQGDSAMYLCAGWASYNEQFFGPGTRLTVL.

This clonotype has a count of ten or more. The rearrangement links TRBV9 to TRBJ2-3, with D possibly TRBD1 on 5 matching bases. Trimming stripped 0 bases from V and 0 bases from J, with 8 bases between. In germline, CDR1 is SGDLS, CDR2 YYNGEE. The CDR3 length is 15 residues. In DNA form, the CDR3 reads TGTGCCAGCAGCGTAGAGGGGTCTAGCACAGATACGCAGTATTTT. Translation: CASSVEGSSTDTQYF.

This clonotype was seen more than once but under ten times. The CDR3 here is CSAAPHKGNTQYF. The CDR3 DNA reads TGCAGTGCTGCCCCCCACAAGGGAAATACGCAGTATTTT. The V gene is TRBV20-1, the J gene TRBJ2-3; no definite D call. Trimming stripped 5 bases from V and 7 bases from J, with 16 bases between. Germline lookup yields CDR1 DFQATT and CDR2 SNEGSKA (reference sequence). The CDR3 is 13 residues long.

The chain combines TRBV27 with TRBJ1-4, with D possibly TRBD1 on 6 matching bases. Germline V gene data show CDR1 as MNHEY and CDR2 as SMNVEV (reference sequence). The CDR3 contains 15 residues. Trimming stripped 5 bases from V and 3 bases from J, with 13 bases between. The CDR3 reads CASSLSGTSNEKLFF. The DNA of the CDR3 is TGTGCCAGCAGTCTTTCCGGGACATCTAATGAAAAACTGTTTTTT.

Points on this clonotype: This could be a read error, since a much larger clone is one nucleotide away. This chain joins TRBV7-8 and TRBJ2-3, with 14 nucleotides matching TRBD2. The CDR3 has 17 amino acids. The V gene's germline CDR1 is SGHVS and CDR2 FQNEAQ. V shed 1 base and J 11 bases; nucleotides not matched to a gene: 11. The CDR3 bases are TGTGCCAGCAGCTTAGATTCCGGACTAGCGGGGGGATATATGCAGTATTTT. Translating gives CASSLDSGLAGGYMQYF. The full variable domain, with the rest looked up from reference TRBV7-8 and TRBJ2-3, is GAGVSQSPRYKVAKRGQDVALRCDPISGHVSLFWYQQALGQGPEFLTYFQNEAQLDKSGLPSDRFFAERPEGSVSTLKIQRTQQEDSAVYLCASSLDSGLAGGYMQYFGPGTRLTVL.

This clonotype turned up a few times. The CDR3 DNA follows: TGTGCCAGCATCAGGGGTAATCGGGAGACCCAGTACTTC. Translated, it gives CASIRGNRETQYF. This chain connects TRBV5-7 to TRBJ2-5; D perhaps matches TRBD1 (6 bases). TRBV5-7 is annotated as an ORF whose role is uncertain. The V gene lost 6 bases and the J gene lost 5 bases, with 14 bases spanning the gap. This CDR3 spans 13 amino acids.

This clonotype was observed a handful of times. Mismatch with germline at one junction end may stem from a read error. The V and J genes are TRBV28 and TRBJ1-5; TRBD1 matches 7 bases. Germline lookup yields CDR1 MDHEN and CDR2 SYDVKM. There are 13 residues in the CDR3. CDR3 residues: CASTRDSNQPQHF. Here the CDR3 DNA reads TGTGCGAGCACCCGGGACAGTAATCAGCCCCAGCATTTT.

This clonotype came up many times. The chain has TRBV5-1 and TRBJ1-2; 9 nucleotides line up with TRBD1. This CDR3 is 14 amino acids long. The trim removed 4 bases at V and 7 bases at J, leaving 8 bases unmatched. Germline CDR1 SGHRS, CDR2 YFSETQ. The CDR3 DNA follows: TGCGCCAGCAGCCCGTGGACAGGGGAAAGTGGCTACACCTTC. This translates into CASSPWTGESGYTF.

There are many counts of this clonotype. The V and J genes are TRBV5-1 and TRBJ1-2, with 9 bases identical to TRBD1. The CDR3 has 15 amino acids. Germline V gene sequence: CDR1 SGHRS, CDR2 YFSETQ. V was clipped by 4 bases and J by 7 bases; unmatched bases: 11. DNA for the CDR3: TGCGCCAGCAGCCCGTCCCGGGACAGGGTTGGTGGCTACACCTTC. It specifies CASSPSRDRVGGYTF.

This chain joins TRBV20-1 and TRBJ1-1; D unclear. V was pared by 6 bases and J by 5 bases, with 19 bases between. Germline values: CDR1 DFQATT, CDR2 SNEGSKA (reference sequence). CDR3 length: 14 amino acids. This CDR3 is CSANGPSVGTEAFF. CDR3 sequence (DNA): TGCAGTGCGAACGGCCCTTCGGTAGGAACTGAAGCTTTCTTT.